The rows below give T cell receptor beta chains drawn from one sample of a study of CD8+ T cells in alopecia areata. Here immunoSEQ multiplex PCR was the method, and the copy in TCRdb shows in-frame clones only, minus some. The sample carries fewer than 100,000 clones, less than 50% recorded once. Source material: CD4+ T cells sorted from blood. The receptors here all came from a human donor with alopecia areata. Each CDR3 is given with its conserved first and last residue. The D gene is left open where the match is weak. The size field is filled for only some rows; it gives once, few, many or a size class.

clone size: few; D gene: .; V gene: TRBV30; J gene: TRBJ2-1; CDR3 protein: CAWSVSGSASYNEQFF; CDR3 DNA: TGTGCCTGGAGTGTATCGGGGTCAGCGTCCTACAATGAGCAGTTCTTC
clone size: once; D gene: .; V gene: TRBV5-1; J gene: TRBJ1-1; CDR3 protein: CASSFGTVNTEAFF; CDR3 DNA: TGCGCCAGCAGCTTCGGGACGGTGAACACTGAAGCTTTCTTT
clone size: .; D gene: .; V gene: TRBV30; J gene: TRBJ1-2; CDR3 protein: CAWNSFYGYTF; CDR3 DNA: TGTGCCTGGAATTCCTTCTATGGCTACACCTTC
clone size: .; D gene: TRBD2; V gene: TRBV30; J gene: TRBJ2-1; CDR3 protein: CAWSVPSGGNEQFF; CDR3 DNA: TGTGCCTGGAGTGTCCCTAGCGGGGGCAATGAGCAGTTCTTC
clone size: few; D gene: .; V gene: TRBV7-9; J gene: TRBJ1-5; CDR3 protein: CASRRPQGSGQPQHF; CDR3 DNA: TGTGCCAGCAGGAGGCCTCAGGGGAGTGGACAGCCCCAGCATTTT
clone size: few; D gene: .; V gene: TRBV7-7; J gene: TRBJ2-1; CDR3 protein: CASSRRASVDEQFF; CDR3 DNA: TGTGCCAGCAGCCGGAGAGCCTCGGTTGATGAGCAGTTCTTC
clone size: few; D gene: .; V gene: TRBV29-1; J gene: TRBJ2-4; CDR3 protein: CSVVLGKLAKNIQYF; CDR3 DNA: TGCAGCGTTGTTTTAGGGAAACTAGCCAAAAACATTCAGTACTTC
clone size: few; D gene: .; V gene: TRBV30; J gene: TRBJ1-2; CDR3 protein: CAWSRQTNGYTF; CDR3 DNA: TGTGCCTGGAGCAGACAGACGAATGGCTACACCTTC
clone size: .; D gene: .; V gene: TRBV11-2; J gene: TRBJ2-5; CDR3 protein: CASSLGPRAGGAETQYF; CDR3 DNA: TGTGCCAGCAGCTTAGGACCGAGAGCTGGGGGGGCTGAGACCCAGTACTTC
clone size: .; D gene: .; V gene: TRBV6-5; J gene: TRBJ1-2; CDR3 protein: CASKTGPGTGYTF; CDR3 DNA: TGTGCCAGCAAGACCGGGCCCGGGACCGGCTACACCTTC
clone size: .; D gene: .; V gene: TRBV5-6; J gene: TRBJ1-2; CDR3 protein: CASSLDRAYGYTF; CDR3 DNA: TGTGCCAGCAGCTTGGACAGGGCCTATGGCTACACCTTC
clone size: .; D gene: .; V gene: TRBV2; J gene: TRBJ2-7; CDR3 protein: CASNPRAPVGEQYF; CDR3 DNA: TGTGCCAGTAACCCCCGGGCCCCGGTTGGGGAGCAGTACTTC
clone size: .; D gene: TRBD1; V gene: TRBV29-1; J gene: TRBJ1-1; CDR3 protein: CSVGMTGDNEAFF; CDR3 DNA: TGCAGCGTGGGCATGACAGGGGATAATGAAGCTTTCTTT
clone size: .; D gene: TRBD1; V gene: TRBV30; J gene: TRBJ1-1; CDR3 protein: CAWRRTGRAFF; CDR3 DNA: TGTGCCTGGAGACGGACAGGGAGAGCTTTCTTT
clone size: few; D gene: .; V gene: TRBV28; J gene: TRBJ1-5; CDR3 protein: CASSSEQGFYSNQPQHF; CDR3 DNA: TGTGCCAGCAGTTCCGAACAGGGCTTCTATAGCAATCAGCCCCAGCATTTT
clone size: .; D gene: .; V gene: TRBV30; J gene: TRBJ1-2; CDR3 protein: CAWSLQGPANYGYTF; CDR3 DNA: TGTGCCTGGAGTTTACAGGGCCCAGCTAACTATGGCTACACCTTC
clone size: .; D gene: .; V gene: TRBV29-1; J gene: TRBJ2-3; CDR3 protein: CSVYAEGTDTQYF; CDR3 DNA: TGCAGCGTTTACGCCGAGGGCACAGATACGCAGTATTTT
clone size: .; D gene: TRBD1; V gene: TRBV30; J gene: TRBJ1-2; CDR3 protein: CAWTRGDYGYTF; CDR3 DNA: TGTGCCTGGACCAGGGGGGACTATGGCTACACCTTC
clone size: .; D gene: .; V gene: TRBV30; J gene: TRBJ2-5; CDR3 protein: CAWRTGITGIGETQYF; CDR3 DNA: TGTGCCTGGAGAACGGGGATTACAGGGATCGGCGAGACCCAGTACTTC
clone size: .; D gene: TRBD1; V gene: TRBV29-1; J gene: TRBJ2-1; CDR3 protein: CSVEGRGSYNEQFF; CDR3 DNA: TGCAGCGTTGAAGGCAGGGGGTCCTACAATGAGCAGTTCTTC
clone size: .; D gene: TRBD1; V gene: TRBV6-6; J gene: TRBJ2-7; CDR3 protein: CASIHRGPGGEQYF; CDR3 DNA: TGTGCCAGCATCCACAGGGGGCCTGGGGGCGAGCAGTACTTC
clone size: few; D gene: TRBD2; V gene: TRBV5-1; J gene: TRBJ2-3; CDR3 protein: CASSSGLAGTDTQYF; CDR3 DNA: TGCGCCAGCAGCTCTGGACTAGCGGGCACAGATACGCAGTATTTT
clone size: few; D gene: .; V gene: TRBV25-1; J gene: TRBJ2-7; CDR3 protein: CASTGTQGEQYF; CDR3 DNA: TGTGCCAGCACCGGGACCCAAGGCGAGCAGTACTTC
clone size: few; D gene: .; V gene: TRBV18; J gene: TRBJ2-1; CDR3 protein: CASSPPNGGSSYNEQFF; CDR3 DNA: TGTGCCAGCTCACCACCGAACGGGGGCAGCTCCTACAATGAGCAGTTCTTC
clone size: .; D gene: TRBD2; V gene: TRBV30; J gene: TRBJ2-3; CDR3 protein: CAWSFLAGGTDTQYF; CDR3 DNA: TGTGCCTGGAGTTTTTTAGCGGGAGGAACAGATACGCAGTATTTT
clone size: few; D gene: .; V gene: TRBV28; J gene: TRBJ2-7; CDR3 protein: CASSLRTYEQYF; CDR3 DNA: TGTGCCAGCAGTTTAAGAACCTACGAGCAGTACTTC
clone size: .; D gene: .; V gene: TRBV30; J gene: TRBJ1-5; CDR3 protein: CAWSVLGNQPQHF; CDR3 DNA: TGTGCCTGGAGTGTCCTCGGCAATCAGCCCCAGCATTTT
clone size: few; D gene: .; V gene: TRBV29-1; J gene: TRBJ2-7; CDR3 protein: CSVALAYEQYF; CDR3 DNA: TGCAGCGTTGCTCTGGCGTACGAGCAGTACTTC
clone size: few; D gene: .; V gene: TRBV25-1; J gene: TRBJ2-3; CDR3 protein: CASSAQGVFWYF; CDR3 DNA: TGTGCCAGCAGTGCACAGGGTGTATTTTGGTATTTT
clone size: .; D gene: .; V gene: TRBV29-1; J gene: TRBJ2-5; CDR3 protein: CSVSGRFQETQYF; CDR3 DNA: TGCAGCGTTTCTGGACGGTTTCAAGAGACCCAGTACTTC
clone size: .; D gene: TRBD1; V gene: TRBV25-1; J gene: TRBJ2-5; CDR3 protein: CASSDASGAGGQETQYF; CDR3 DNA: TGTGCCAGCAGTGACGCTTCTGGGGCAGGGGGCCAAGAGACCCAGTACTTC
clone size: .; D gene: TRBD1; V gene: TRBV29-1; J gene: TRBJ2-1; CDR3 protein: CSVVRRQGPYNEQFF; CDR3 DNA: TGCAGCGTTGTAAGGCGACAGGGACCCTACAATGAGCAGTTCTTC
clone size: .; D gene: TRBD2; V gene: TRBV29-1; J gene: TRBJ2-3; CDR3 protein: CSVGPGGGGTDTQYF; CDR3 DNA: TGCAGCGTTGGGCCCGGCGGGGGTGGGACAGATACGCAGTATTTT
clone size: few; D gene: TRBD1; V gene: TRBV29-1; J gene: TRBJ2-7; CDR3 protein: CSVALDRDYEQYF; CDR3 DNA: TGCAGCGTTGCTCTAGACAGGGACTACGAGCAGTACTTC
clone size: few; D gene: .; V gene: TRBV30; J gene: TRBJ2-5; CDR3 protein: CAWSLGLQQETQYF; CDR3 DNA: TGTGCCTGGAGTCTGGGACTCCAACAAGAGACCCAGTACTTC
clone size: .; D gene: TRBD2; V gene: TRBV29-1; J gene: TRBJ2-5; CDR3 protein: CSACDSGGPARTQYF; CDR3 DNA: TGCAGCGCTTGTGATAGCGGGGGGCCCGCCCGGACCCAGTACTTC
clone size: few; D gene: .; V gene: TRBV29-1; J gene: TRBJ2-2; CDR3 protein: CSVAQNTGPGELFF; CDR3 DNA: TGCAGCGTTGCTCAAAATACAGGGCCCGGGGAGCTGTTTTTT
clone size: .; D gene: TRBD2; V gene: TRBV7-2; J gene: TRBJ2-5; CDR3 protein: CASSLVLAGGQETQYF; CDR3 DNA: TGTGCCAGCAGCTTAGTTTTAGCGGGGGGCCAAGAGACCCAGTACTTC
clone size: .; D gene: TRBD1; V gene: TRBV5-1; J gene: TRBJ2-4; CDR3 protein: CASSPYQGDVAKNIQYF; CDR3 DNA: TGCGCCAGCAGCCCTTATCAGGGGGATGTGGCCAAAAACATTCAGTACTTC
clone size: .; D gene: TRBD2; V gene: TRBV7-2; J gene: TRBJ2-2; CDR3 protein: CASSHSGSGELFF; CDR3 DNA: TGTGCCAGCAGCCATAGCGGGTCCGGGGAGCTGTTTTTT
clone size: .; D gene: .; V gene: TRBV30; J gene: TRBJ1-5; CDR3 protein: CAWSVRSDQPQHF; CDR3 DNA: TGTGCCTGGAGTGTGAGGAGCGATCAGCCCCAGCATTTT
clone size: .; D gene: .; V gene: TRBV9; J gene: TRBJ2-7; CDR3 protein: CASSVRANSYEQYF; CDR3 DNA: TGTGCCAGCAGCGTTAGAGCGAACTCCTACGAGCAGTACTTC
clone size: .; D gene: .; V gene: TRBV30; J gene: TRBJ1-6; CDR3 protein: CAWRSGRDSPLHF; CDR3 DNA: TGTGCCTGGAGGTCCGGTAGGGATTCACCCCTCCACTTT
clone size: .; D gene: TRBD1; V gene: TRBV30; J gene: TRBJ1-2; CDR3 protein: CAWTPTGGVGYTF; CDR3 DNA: TGTGCCTGGACCCCTACAGGGGGAGTTGGCTACACCTTC
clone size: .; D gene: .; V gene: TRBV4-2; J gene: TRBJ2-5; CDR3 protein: CASSQDAGAFQETQYF; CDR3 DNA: TGTGCCAGCAGCCAAGATGCTGGGGCATTCCAAGAGACCCAGTACTTC
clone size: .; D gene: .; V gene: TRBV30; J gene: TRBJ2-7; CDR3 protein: CAWSAGPPYEQYF; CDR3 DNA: TGTGCCTGGAGTGCCGGGCCCCCCTACGAGCAGTACTTC
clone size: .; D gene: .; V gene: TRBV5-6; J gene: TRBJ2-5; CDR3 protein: CASRREGGQETQYF; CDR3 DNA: TGTGCCAGCAGGCGGGAAGGCGGACAAGAGACCCAGTACTTC
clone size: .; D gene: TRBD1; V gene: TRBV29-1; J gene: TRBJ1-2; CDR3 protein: CSGEGTGEPAGYTF; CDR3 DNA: TGCAGCGGGGAGGGGACAGGGGAACCTGCCGGCTACACCTTC
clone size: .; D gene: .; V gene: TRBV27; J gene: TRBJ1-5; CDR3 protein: CASSRDRRNVNQPQHF; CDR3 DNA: TGTGCCAGCAGCCGCGACAGGAGGAATGTCAATCAGCCCCAGCATTTT